Each of the 5 T cell receptor beta chains below was sequenced from the same sample in a study of T-cell reconstitution after alpha-beta-depleted transplantation in children. Unique molecular identifiers were used to barcode this TCRbeta library. TCRdb re-derived calls from the PCR reads in MiXCR, one entry per CDR3 protein. The sample yields about 50,000 distinct CDR3 sequences, 5% to 6.5% seen once. Material: PBMCs, mostly from graft donor cells, obtained 60 days after TCRalphabeta/CD19-depleted stem cell transplant. These receptors were collected from a female patient younger than 10 who had a stem cell transplant for aplastic anemia, so the T cells may come from the graft donor.

This clonotype was picked up many times. The rearrangement uses TRBV7-9 and TRBJ2-3, with D unclear. The CDR3 runs 14 residues. V lost 5 bases, J lost 4 bases, and 13 bases lay in between. The germline V gene encodes CDR1 SEHNR and CDR2 FQNEAQ (reference sequence). This chain's CDR3 is CASSPQLHPDTQYF. In DNA, the CDR3 is TGTGCCAGCAGCCCCCAATTGCACCCAGATACGCAGTATTTT.

This clonotype was observed at least ten times. The chain uses TRBV20-1 and TRBJ1-1; the D is unclear. The CDR3 length is 11 residues. Germline V gives CDR1 DFQATT, CDR2 SNEGSKA (reference sequence). V was clipped by 5 bases and J by 3 bases, with 7 bases between them. As DNA, the CDR3 is TGCAGTGCTGTTAAGGACACTGAAGCTTTCTTT. Translated, it gives CSAVKDTEAFF.

Ten or more counts support this clonotype. The chain couples TRBV20-1 to TRBJ2-3; 10 nucleotides align to TRBD2. The CDR3 is 15 amino acids. Germline assignment: CDR1 DFQATT and CDR2 SNEGSKA (reference sequence). V trimming: 1 base; J trimming: 5 bases; junction bases outside the gene matches: 6. The CDR3 region has the DNA TGCAGTGCTAGAGCGGCTAGCGGGGGCCGAGATACGCAGTATTTT. Translating gives CSARAASGGRDTQYF.

This clonotype was seen ten or more times. This chain joins TRBV7-8 and TRBJ1-4, with 9 bases lining up with TRBD1. The CDR3 runs to 17 residues. Germline CDR1 SGHVS, CDR2 FQNEAQ. V shed 5 bases, J shed 8 bases, and the junction held 15 bases outside the gene matches. Here the CDR3 DNA reads TGTGCCAGCAGCAAGGGACAGGGAGGATTAGTATACGAAAAACTGTTTTTT. Translating gives CASSKGQGGLVYEKLFF.

This clonotype was observed at least ten times. The chain couples TRBV6-2 or TRBV6-3 to TRBJ2-7, with no clear D. V shed 6 bases and J shed 4 bases, with 10 bases lying between them. The germline CDR1 and CDR2 sequences are MNHEY and SVGEGT. This CDR3 spans 12 amino acids. The CDR3 DNA reads TGTGCCAGCAGCTTCTATAGGTACGAGCAGTACTTC. It specifies CASSFYRYEQYF.